This T cell receptor beta chain was identified during a study of T cell responses to AZD1222 COVID-19 vaccine. Whole-study results and caveats: Spike-specific TCRs gained breadth and depth after people received two AZD1222 doses. Reportedly, nearly half the spike-specific TCRs target unmutated variant regions.

Analyses pooled second doses at about 4 or about 12 weeks. Clones were sequenced by immunoSEQ multiplex PCR, and TCRdb holds only the in-frame ones, with some missing. The sample shows about 150,000 clones, 87% of them seen only once. The germline V and J ends were trimmed by 3 bases and 2 bases, with 8 bases remaining between them. This CDR3 contains 13 residues. Only a few counts were recorded for this clone. Its specificity is not known. The material was peripheral blood, obtained 28 days after the second AZD1222 dose. V usage is TRBV12-3 or TRBV12-4 and J usage is TRBJ2-7, with D uncertain. The sequence was obtained from an adult who received the AZD1222 COVID-19 vaccine. The CDR3 reads CASSFVGTYEQYF. CDR3 in DNA: TGTGCCAGCAGTTTTGTGGGAACCTACGAGCAGTACTTC.